This T cell receptor beta chain was documented in a study of OX40 agonist ivuxolimab in advanced cancers. Data came from immunoSEQ multiplex PCR; TCRdb stores just in-frame clones and leaves some out. The table records 75,000 to 100,000 clones, about 90% of them present only once. On this clone itself: Its cognate antigen is unknown.

Points from the study as a whole: Low normalized T-cell clonal expansion also characterized some of the nonresponders. Among the lowest levels of clonal expansion were found in partial responders at 0.1-3.0 mg/kg.

Patients had blood sampled at baseline and again on cycle 4 day 1 and cycle 7 day 1. Trimming at V came to 5 bases and at J to 5 bases, leaving 11 bases not matched to a gene. This CDR3 spans 14 amino acids. Germline-derived CDR1 and CDR2 are SQVTM and ANQGSEA. The receptor was isolated from an adult with an advanced solid tumor such as melanoma, head and neck, liver or kidney cancer. This chain connects TRBV29-1 to TRBJ2-7; 8 bases align to TRBD1. The sequencing used CD4+ or CD8+ T cells sorted from blood, collected in a trial of the OX40 agonist ivuxolimab. The CDR3: CSVQVQGATNEQYF. DNA of the CDR3: TGCAGCGTTCAGGTGCAGGGGGCAACGAACGAGCAGTACTTC.